Below, 12 T cell receptor beta chains from the same sample are listed, as sequenced in a study of cytomegalovirus exposure and HLA in healthy donors. Primers for the PCR totalled 60 Vbeta and 13 Jbeta. TCRdb's copy holds only in-frame clones and misses some; the assay was immunoSEQ multiplex PCR. The top ten hold about 0.3% of the sample, which has approximately 300,000 clones, 80% seen once. The specimen was PBMCs. These receptors were taken from a girl aged 2-15 years in good health and CMV-seronegative.

In this sample, this clone turned up once. The J gene is TRBJ2-1, the V gene TRBV7-9, with a weak D call TRBD2 (7 bases). Germline CDR1 is SEHNR and CDR2 is FQNEAQ (reference sequence). The CDR3 totals 15 residues. Between the trimmed V and J ends, which lost 3 bases and 2 bases, there was a span of 11 bases. In nucleotides, the CDR3 is TGTGCCAGCAGCTTGCGGGGGCGAACCTACAATGAGCAGTTCTTC. Its translation is CASSLRGRTYNEQFF.

The chain links TRBV7-2 to TRBJ2-7; D perhaps matches TRBD1 (6 bases). The V end was cut by 5 bases, the J end by 0 bases, with 8 bases between. This CDR3 spans 13 amino acids. From germline, CDR1 is SGHTA and CDR2 FQGNSA. The CDR3 loop reads CASSPGVSYEQYF. CDR3 nucleotide sequence: TGTGCCAGCAGCCCAGGGGTCTCCTACGAGCAGTACTTC. Supplemented by reference TRBV7-2 and TRBJ2-7, the full variable domain reads GAGVSQSPSNKVTEKGKDVELRCDPISGHTALYWYRQSLGQGLEFLIYFQGNSAPDKSGLPSDRFSAERTGGSVSTLTIQRTQQEDSAVYLCASSPGVSYEQYFGPGTRLTVT.

V gene TRBV30 combines with J gene TRBJ1-2, with D tentatively TRBD1 (6 bases). Trimming removed 0 bases at V and 4 bases at J, with 15 bases between. This CDR3 has 15 residues. Per the germline V gene, CDR1 is GTSNPN and CDR2 is SVGIG (reference sequence). As DNA, the CDR3 is TGTGCCTGGAGTGTACAACTGGGGGCCGTCTATGGCTACACCTTC. Residues: CAWSVQLGAVYGYTF.

This clone came up once. In the same sample, other DNA sequences code for this CDR3. The chain combines TRBV7-8 with TRBJ2-7; 7 bases agree with TRBD1. Unmatched junction bases numbered 14, after V lost 5 bases and J lost 4 bases. Germline CDR1 reads SGHVS; CDR2 reads FQNEAQ. This CDR3 region has 16 residues. The chain's CDR3 is CASSNAWGQTRYEQYF. The CDR3 DNA reads TGTGCCAGCAGCAACGCATGGGGACAGACGAGATACGAGCAGTACTTC.

In its sample, this clone was seen a few times. The chain is built from TRBV28 and TRBJ1-4, with D maybe TRBD1 (6 bases). Germline V CDR1 and CDR2: MDHEN, SYDVKM. Between the trimmed V and J ends, which lost 5 bases and 11 bases, there was a span of 24 bases. The CDR3 loop spans 16 amino acids. As DNA, the CDR3 is TGTGCCAGCAGTCCCTCGAGGGGGGGGATAATGAGCAAACTGTTTTTT. This translates into CASSPSRGGIMSKLFF. The variable domain in full, completed from reference TRBV28 and TRBJ1-4, reads DVKVTQSSRYLVKRTGEKVFLECVQDMDHENMFWYRQDPGLGLRLIYFSYDVKMKEKGDIPEGYSVSREKKERFSLILESASTNQTSMYLCASSPSRGGIMSKLFFGSGTQLSVL.

V usage is TRBV2 and J usage is TRBJ1-2; D ambiguous. The ends were cut back, 2 bases at V and 4 bases at J, with 5 bases in the middle. The V gene's germline CDR1 is SNHLY and CDR2 FYNNEI. The CDR3 has 12 amino acids. CDR3 protein: CASSEPGYGYTF. The CDR3, as DNA: TGTGCCAGCAGTGAACCGGGCTATGGCTACACCTTC.

The DNA of the CDR3 is TGTGCCAGCAGCGTAGGAATGGGACTAAGAAGGGATACGCAGTATTTT. It encodes CASSVGMGLRRDTQYF. This chain links TRBV9 with TRBJ2-3, with 7 nucleotides matching TRBD2. CDR1 and CDR2 (germline): SGDLS, YYNGEE. This CDR3 has 16 residues. Losses at the gene ends were 0 bases for V and 6 bases for J; bases not matched to a gene: 10. The entire variable domain, with the rest obtained from reference TRBV9 and TRBJ2-3, is as follows: DSGVTQTPKHLITATGQRVTLRCSPRSGDLSVYWYQQSLDQGLQFLIQYYNGEERAKGNILERFSAQQFPDLHSELNLSSLELGDSALYFCASSVGMGLRRDTQYFGPGTRLTVL.

This clone was counted a single time. The V and J genes are TRBV7-7 and TRBJ2-5, with 9 bases identical to TRBD2. This CDR3 contains 15 residues. Trimming took 1 base from V and 5 from J; bases not matched to a gene: 5. The V gene's germline CDR1 is SSHAT and CDR2 FNYEAQ (reference sequence). CDR3 DNA: TGTGCCAGCAGCTTAGAGGCTAGCGGGACTGAGACCCAGTACTTC. This encodes CASSLEASGTETQYF.

This rearrangement joins TRBV2 to TRBJ1-2; D gene unclear. The CDR3 has 14 residues. Germline V gives CDR1 SNHLY, CDR2 FYNNEI. The V and J ends lost 7 bases and 4 bases respectively, with 16 bases between them. The CDR3 protein is CASKLAGSTYGYTF. The CDR3 region has the DNA TGTGCCAGCAAATTAGCTGGCTCTACCTATGGCTACACCTTC.

This chain uses TRBV5-1 with TRBJ2-5; unclear D gene. CDR1 is SGHRS, CDR2 YFSETQ, per germline. The CDR3 is 15 residues long. V was trimmed by 2 bases and J by 5 bases, leaving 16 bases between them. The CDR3 protein is CASSFRNPLVETQYF. In nucleotides, the CDR3 is TGCGCCAGCAGCTTCAGAAATCCCCTCGTGGAGACCCAGTACTTC.

The V call is TRBV2, the J call TRBJ1-3; D may be TRBD1 (5 bases). The CDR3 loop spans 15 amino acids. V lost 5 bases and J lost 1, with 12 bases in between. The germline CDR1 and CDR2 sequences are SNHLY and FYNNEI. The CDR3 DNA reads TGTGCCAGCAGTCCTGGCACAGGATCTGGAAACACCATATATTTT. Amino acid sequence: CASSPGTGSGNTIYF.

The table lists this clone with a few counts. This chain joins TRBV7-9 and TRBJ2-7, with TRBD1 matching over 7 bases. The CDR3 covers 15 residues. The trim removed 8 bases at V and 4 bases at J, leaving 14 bases unmatched. From germline, CDR1 is SEHNR and CDR2 FQNEAQ (reference sequence). This chain's CDR3 is CASGSSTGSRYEQYF. In nucleotides, the CDR3 is TGTGCCAGCGGTTCATCGACAGGGTCTCGGTACGAGCAGTACTTC.